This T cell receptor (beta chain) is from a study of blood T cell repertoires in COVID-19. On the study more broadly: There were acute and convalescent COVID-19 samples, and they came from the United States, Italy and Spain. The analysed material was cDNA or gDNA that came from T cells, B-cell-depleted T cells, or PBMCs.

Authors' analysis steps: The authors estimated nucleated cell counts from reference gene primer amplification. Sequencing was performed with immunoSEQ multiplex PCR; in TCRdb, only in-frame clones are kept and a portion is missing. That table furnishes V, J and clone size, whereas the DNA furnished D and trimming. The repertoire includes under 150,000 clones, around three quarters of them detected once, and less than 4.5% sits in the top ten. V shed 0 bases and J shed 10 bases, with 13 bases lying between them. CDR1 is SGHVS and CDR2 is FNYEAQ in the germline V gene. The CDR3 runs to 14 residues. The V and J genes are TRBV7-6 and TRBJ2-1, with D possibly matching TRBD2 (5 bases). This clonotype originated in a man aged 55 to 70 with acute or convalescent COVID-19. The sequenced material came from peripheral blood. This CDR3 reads CASSLAGARQEQFF. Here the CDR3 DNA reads TGTGCCAGCAGCTTAGCGGGAGCGAGGCAGGAGCAGTTCTTC.